These 10 T cell receptor beta chains were sequenced from one sample in a study of radiotherapy plus CTLA-4 blockade in lung cancer. Generated by immunoSEQ multiplex PCR, the TCRdb table keeps only in-frame clones and is missing some. Counted here are 30,000 to 40,000 clones, approximately 89% occurring once; the ten biggest clones make up 5.5% to 7%. The input for sequencing was peripheral blood, taken from a patient treated with radiotherapy plus ipilimumab. Receptors originate from a human donor with non-small cell lung cancer who had stable disease on radiotherapy plus ipilimumab.

The genes are TRBV14 and TRBJ2-7; 8 nucleotides line up with TRBD2. The CDR3 spans 16 residues. Germline CDR1 is SGHDN and CDR2 is FVKESK. V shed 4 bases, J shed 4 bases, and the junction held 12 bases outside the gene matches. The CDR3 reads CASSPKAGAGVYEQYF. CDR3 coding DNA: TGTGCCAGCAGCCCAAAAGCCGGAGCGGGAGTGTACGAGCAGTACTTC.

This clone has a handful of counts. The chain has TRBV4-2 and TRBJ2-7, with TRBD2 matching over 7 bases. Germline assignment: CDR1 LGHNA and CDR2 YNFKEQ. With V trimmed by 0 bases and J by 7 bases, 9 bases remained unmatched. The length of the CDR3 is 15 residues. Here the CDR3 DNA reads TGTGCCAGCAGCCAAGAACTGGAGGGAGGGTGGGAGCAGTACTTC. Translation: CASSQELEGGWEQYF.

The genes are TRBV7-9 and TRBJ2-5; a possible D gene is TRBD1 (7 bases). Germline V CDR1 and CDR2: SEHNR, FQNEAQ (reference sequence). The V end lost 8 bases, the J end lost 5 bases, and 18 bases lay between the germline ends. The CDR3 length is 14 residues. CDR3 protein: CASVRGAWGETQYF. The DNA of the CDR3 is TGTGCCAGCGTCAGGGGGGCGTGGGGGGAGACCCAGTACTTC. The variable domain in full, with the rest retrieved from reference TRBV7-9 and TRBJ2-5, is DTGVSQNPRHKITKRGQNVTFRCDPISEHNRLYWYRQTLGQGPEFLTYFQNEAQLEKSRLLSDRFSAERPKGSFSTLEIQRTEQGDSAMYLCASVRGAWGETQYFGPGTRLLVL.

The chain employs TRBV5-1 and TRBJ2-1, with D perhaps TRBD2 (7 bases). V lost 3 bases and J 3 bases, leaving 16 bases between the germline ends. CDR1 is SGHRS, CDR2 YFSETQ, per germline. The CDR3 runs to 16 residues. CDR3 sequence: CASSSVGGGGYNEQFF. CDR3 sequence (DNA): TGCGCCAGCAGCTCCGTGGGGGGAGGGGGCTACAATGAGCAGTTCTTC.

This clone has just one count. The rearrangement uses TRBV5-4 and TRBJ2-7; perhaps TRBD1 as D (5 bases). V was shortened by 4 bases and J by 5 bases, with 19 bases between the two germline ends. The length of the CDR3 is 15 residues. Germline CDR1 reads SGHNT; CDR2 reads YYREEE (reference sequence). CDR3 DNA: TGTGCCAGCAGCACAATCCCCGCCAGGGTCGACGAGCAGTACTTC. Translation gives CASSTIPARVDEQYF.

This rearrangement joins TRBV30 to TRBJ1-5, with a tentative D call TRBD1 (5 bases). V was pared by 1 base and J by 7 bases, with 11 bases between. This CDR3 is built from 13 residues. Germline assignment: CDR1 GTSNPN and CDR2 SVGIG (reference sequence). CDR3 amino acids: CAWSAYQGQPQHF. The CDR3 DNA sequence: TGTGCCTGGAGTGCATACCAGGGACAGCCCCAGCATTTT.

The table lists this clone with a count of one. This chain links TRBV7-2 with TRBJ2-5; maybe TRBD1 (6 bases). CDR3 length: 14 residues. V gave up 3 bases and J gave up 1 base, with 9 bases separating them. Germline assignment: CDR1 SGHTA and CDR2 FQGNSA. CDR3 in DNA: TGTGCCAGCAGCTTGGTAGGGGGCCAAGAGACCCAGTACTTC. It encodes CASSLVGGQETQYF.

The CDR3 nucleotides read TGTGCCTGGGCCCCCGGGACTAGAACATACGAGCAGTACTTC. This encodes CAWAPGTRTYEQYF. The V call is TRBV30, the J call TRBJ2-7; TRBD2 matches 8 bases. V trimming: 5 bases; J trimming: 4 bases; junction bases outside the gene matches: 10. Germline V gene lookup returns CDR1 GTSNPN and CDR2 SVGIG (reference sequence). The CDR3 consists of 14 residues.

The genes are TRBV28 and TRBJ2-4; TRBD2 matches at 12 bases. Germline V gene data show CDR1 as MDHEN and CDR2 as SYDVKM. This CDR3 has 17 amino acids. Trimming at V came to 4 bases and at J to 0 bases, leaving 4 bases not matched to a gene. Written as DNA, the CDR3 is TGTGCCAGCAGTTCGACTAGCGGGGGACTAGCCAAAAACATTCAGTACTTC. The encoded protein is CASSSTSGGLAKNIQYF.

CDR3 region: CASRGTGETGELFF. The CDR3 nucleotides are TGCGCCAGCAGGGGAACGGGAGAGACCGGGGAGCTGTTTTTT. The V gene is TRBV4-1, the J gene TRBJ2-2, with TRBD2 as a possible D gene (6 bases). With 6 bases removed from V and 5 bases from J, the gap between germline ends came to 13 bases. CDR3 length equals 14 residues. From germline, CDR1 is MGHRA and CDR2 YSYEKL.